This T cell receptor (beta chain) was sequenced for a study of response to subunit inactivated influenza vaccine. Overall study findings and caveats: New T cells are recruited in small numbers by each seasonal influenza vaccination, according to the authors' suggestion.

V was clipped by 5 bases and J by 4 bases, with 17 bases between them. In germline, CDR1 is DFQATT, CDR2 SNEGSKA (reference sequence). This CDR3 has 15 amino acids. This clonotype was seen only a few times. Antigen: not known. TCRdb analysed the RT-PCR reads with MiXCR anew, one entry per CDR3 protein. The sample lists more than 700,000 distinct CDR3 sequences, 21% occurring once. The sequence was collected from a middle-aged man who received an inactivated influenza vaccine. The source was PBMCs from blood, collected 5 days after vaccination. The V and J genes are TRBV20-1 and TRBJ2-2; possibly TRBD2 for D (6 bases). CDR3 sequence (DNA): TGCAGTGCTGGGGACCGCATGGGAGGCACCGGGGAGCTGTTTTTT. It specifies CSAGDRMGGTGELFF.